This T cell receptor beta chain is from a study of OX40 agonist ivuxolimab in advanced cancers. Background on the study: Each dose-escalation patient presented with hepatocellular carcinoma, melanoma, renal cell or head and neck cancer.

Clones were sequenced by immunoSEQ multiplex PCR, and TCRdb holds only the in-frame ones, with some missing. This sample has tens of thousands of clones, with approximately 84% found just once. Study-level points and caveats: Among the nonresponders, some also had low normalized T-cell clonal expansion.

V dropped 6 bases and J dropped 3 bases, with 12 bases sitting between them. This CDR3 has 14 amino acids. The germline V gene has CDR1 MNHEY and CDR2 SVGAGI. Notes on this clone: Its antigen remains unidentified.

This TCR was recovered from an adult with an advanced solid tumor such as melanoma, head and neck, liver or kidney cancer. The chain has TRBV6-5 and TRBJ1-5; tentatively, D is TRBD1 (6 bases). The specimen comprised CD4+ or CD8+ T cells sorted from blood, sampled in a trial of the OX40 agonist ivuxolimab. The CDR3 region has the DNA TGTGCCAGCAGGGCACGACAGGACAATCAGCCCCAGCATTTT. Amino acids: CASRARQDNQPQHF.